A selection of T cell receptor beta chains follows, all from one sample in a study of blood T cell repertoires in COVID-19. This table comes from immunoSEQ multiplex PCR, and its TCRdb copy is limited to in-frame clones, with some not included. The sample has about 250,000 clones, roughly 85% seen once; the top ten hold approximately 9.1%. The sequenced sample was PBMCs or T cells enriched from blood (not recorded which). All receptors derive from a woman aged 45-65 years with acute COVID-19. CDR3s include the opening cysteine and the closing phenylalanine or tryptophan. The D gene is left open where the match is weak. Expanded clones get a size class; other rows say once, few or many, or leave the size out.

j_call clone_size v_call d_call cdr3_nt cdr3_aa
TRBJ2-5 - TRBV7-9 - TGTGCCAGCGGCCCGACAGGTGCTGAGAAGGAGACCCAGTACTTC CASGPTGAEKETQYF
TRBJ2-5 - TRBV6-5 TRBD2 TGTGCCAGCAGGAGTATTGGGGCGGGGGGGACCCAGTACTTC CASRSIGAGGTQYF
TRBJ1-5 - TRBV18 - TGTGCCAGCTCACCAAAGGAGGGTAGTCAGCCCCAGCATTTT CASSPKEGSQPQHF
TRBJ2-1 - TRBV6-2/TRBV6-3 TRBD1 TGTGCCAGCAGTTACTCATCACAGGGGGCTGAGCAGTTCTTC CASSYSSQGAEQFF
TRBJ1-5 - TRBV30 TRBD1 TGTGCCTTCGAAGGGACAGGGGGCGACAATCAGCCCCAGCATTTT CAFEGTGGDNQPQHF
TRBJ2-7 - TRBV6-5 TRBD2 TGTGCCAGCAGTTATCGTCGGGGGGACCACGAGCAGTACTTC CASSYRRGDHEQYF
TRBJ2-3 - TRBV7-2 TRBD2 TGTGCCAGCAGCTTAGATAGCGGGGGCACAGATACGCAGTATTTT CASSLDSGGTDTQYF
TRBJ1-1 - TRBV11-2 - TGTGCCAGCACCCTGGGGGCTGTCACTGAAGCTTTCTTT CASTLGAVTEAFF
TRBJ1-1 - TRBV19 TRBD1 TGTGCCACCTCGGGACAGCCGAACACTGAAGCTTTCTTT CATSGQPNTEAFF
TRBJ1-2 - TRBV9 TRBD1 TGTGCCAGCAGCGAGGGGACAGCCCAGTACTATGGCTACACCTTC CASSEGTAQYYGYTF
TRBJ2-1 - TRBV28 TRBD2 TGTGCCAGCAGTTTACTTGGGACTAGCGGGGTTAATGAGCAGTTCTTC CASSLLGTSGVNEQFF
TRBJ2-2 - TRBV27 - TGTGCCAGCAGTTCACAAATGACAGGAATTAACACCGGGGAGCTGTTTTTT CASSSQMTGINTGELFF
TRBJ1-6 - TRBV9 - TGTGCCAGCAGCGTCACAGGGCCTAGTTCACCCCTCCACTTT CASSVTGPSSPLHF
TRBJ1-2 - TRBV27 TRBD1 TGTGCCAGCAGTTTATCGGGACAGGGGTGGGGCGGCTACACCTTC CASSLSGQGWGGYTF
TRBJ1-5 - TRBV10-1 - TGCGCCAGCAGGCAGGGGCTCAGCAATCAGCCCCAGCATTTT CASRQGLSNQPQHF
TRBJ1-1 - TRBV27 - TGTGCCAGCAGCCCCAGGGGTGGGGGCACTGAAGCTTTCTTT CASSPRGGGTEAFF
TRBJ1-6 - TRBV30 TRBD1 TGTGCCTGGAGTGTTGGTTGGACAGGGGGAACTGGGATATCTTCACCCCTCCACTTT CAWSVGWTGGTGISSPLHF
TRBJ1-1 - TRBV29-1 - TGCAGCGCTGAAACGGACACTCTGAACACTGAAGCTTTCTTT CSAETDTLNTEAFF
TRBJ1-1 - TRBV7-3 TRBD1 TGTGCCAGCAGCGCGGACAGGGGTAGCACTGAAGCTTTCTTT CASSADRGSTEAFF
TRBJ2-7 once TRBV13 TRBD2 TGTGCCAGCAGCTTAACAGTCCTTCCGGGGGGCGAGCAGTACTTC CASSLTVLPGGEQYF
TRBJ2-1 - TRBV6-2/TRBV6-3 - TGTGCCAGCAGTGACGGGACTTGGCATTCCTACAATGAGCAGTTCTTC CASSDGTWHSYNEQFF
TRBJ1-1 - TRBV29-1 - TGCAGCGCACGGGAGGGGAATGAAGCTTTCTTT CSAREGNEAFF
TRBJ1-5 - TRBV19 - TGTGCCAGTAGTATAACTGGGCAGGGGCCTAGCAATCAGCCCCAGCATTTT CASSITGQGPSNQPQHF
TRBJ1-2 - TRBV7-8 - TGTGCCAGCAGCTTACGTCCAGGTGCGGGAAACTATGGCTACACCTTC CASSLRPGAGNYGYTF
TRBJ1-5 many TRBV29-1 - TGCAGCGTTGGACAGGGCAATCAGCCCCAGCATTTT CSVGQGNQPQHF
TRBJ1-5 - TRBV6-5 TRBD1 TGTCACTCGGGACAGCGGGAGCCCAATCAGCCCCAGCATTTT CHSGQREPNQPQHF
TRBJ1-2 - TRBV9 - TGTGCCAGCAGCGTAGGACGGGGTGGCTACACCTTC CASSVGRGGYTF
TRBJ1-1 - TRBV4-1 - TGCGCCAGCAGCCCGGACTTGCGGGGCACTGAAGCTTTCTTT CASSPDLRGTEAFF
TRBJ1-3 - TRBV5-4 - TGTGCCAGCAGCTTAGGGGGGGCGTCGGGAAACACCATATATTTT CASSLGGASGNTIYF
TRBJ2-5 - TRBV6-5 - TGTGCCAGCAGGATTTCTATGGAGACCCAGTACTTC CASRISMETQYF
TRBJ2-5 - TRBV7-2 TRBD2 TGTGCCAGCAGCCTGGGACTAGCGGGGATTGAGACCCAGTACTTC CASSLGLAGIETQYF
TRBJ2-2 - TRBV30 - TGTGCCTGTCACGACTCCCCGAGGACCGGGGAGCTGTTTTTT CACHDSPRTGELFF
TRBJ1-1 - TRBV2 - TGTGCCAGCACCCTCCAAGGCCAGGATACTGAAGCTTTCTTT CASTLQGQDTEAFF
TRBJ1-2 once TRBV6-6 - TGTGCCAGCAGTTACTCCAGGACAGCAGCTAACTATGGCTACACCTTC CASSYSRTAANYGYTF
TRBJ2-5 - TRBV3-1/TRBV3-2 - TGTGCCAGCAGCCAAGAAAGCCAGGGAGGAGAGACCCAGTACTTC CASSQESQGGETQYF
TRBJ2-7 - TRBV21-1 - TGTGCCAGCAGAACCTGGGGACAAGGCTACGAGCAGTACTTC CASRTWGQGYEQYF
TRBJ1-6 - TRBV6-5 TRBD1 TGTGCCAGCAGACAGGGGACAGCAGATTCACCCCTCCACTTT CASRQGTADSPLHF
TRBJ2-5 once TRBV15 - TGTGCCACCAGCAGAGATAGAACCGACCAAGAGACCCAGTACTTC CATSRDRTDQETQYF
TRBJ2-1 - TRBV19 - TGTGCCAGTAGTATAGGGGCGGGGAGTTACAATGAGCAGTTCTTC CASSIGAGSYNEQFF
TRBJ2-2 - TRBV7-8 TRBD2 TGTGCCAGCAGCCCCATCATCGGGGGGTCCACCGGGGAGCTGTTTTTT CASSPIIGGSTGELFF
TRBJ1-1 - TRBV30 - TGTGCCTGGAGTGAAAATAGTCGGACTGAAGCTTTCTTT CAWSENSRTEAFF
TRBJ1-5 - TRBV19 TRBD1 TGTGCCAGTAGTCCTAAGGACAGGGAATTCAACCAGCCCCAGCATTTT CASSPKDREFNQPQHF
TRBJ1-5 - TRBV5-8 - TGTGCCAGCAGCCCGATACAGGGCAGACAGCCCCAGCATTTT CASSPIQGRQPQHF
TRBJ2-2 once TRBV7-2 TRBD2 TGTGCCAGCAGCCACCGGGGAGGGAAGAACACCGGGGAGCTGTTTTTT CASSHRGGKNTGELFF
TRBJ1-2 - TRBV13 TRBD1 TGTGCCAGCAGCTTAGGTGACAGGGGGAATAAGGGCTACACCTTC CASSLGDRGNKGYTF
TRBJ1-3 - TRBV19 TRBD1 TGTGCCAGTAGGACGACAGGGGGCGGAAACACCATATATTTT CASRTTGGGNTIYF
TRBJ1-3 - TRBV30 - TGTGCCTGGAGTGTGCATAGACAGATCTCTGGAAACACCATATATTTT CAWSVHRQISGNTIYF
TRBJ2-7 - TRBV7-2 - TGTGCCAGCAGCCAGGGGATGGAGACCTACGAGCAGTACTTC CASSQGMETYEQYF